The rows below give T cell receptor beta chains drawn from one sample of a study of T cells in Graves' hyperthyroidism and ophthalmopathy. MiXCR was run by TCRdb on the multiplex PCR reads, yielding one entry per CDR3 protein. The sample lists hundreds of thousands of distinct CDR3 sequences, roughly 14% occurring once. Sequenced: blood. Source of these receptors: a woman aged 30 to 39 with Graves' hyperthyroidism. Each CDR3 is given with its conserved first and last residue. A D gene is named only where the DNA matches it firmly. Clone size is given for some rows only: seen once, a few or many times, or a class if the clone is expanded.

J gene,V gene,clone size,D gene,CDR3 protein,CDR3 DNA
TRBJ2-1,TRBV11-1,many,.,CASSLTSHGNEQFF,TGTGCCAGCAGCCTGACCTCTCATGGCAATGAGCAGTTCTTC
TRBJ2-4,TRBV28,many,TRBD2,CASSRASGRAKNIQYF,TGTGCCAGCAGTAGGGCTAGCGGGAGGGCCAAAAACATTCAGTACTTC
TRBJ1-2,TRBV6-1,few,.,CASSRLQGGYTF,TGTGCCAGCAGTCGGCTGCAGGGGGGCTACACCTTC
TRBJ1-1,TRBV11-2,many,.,CASSLVRVATNTEAFF,TGTGCCAGCAGCTTAGTACGAGTTGCCACGAACACTGAAGCTTTCTTT
TRBJ1-2,TRBV28,many,.,CASRSPGGNYGYTF,TGTGCCAGCAGGTCTCCGGGGGGTAACTATGGCTACACCTTC
TRBJ1-5,TRBV2,many,.,CASSVAEGPQHF,TGTGCCAGCAGTGTAGCCGAGGGGCCCCAGCATTTT
TRBJ1-1,TRBV28,.,.,CATAEGTEAFF,TGTGCCACCGCTGAGGGCACTGAAGCTTTCTTT
TRBJ2-3,TRBV5-1,.,.,CASSLRREDTQYF,TGCGCCAGCAGCCTCCGCAGGGAGGATACGCAGTATTTT
TRBJ1-2,TRBV29-1,many,.,CSVGVLGVDSYGYTF,TGCAGCGTTGGGGTCTTGGGGGTCGATTCCTATGGCTACACCTTC
TRBJ2-5,TRBV20-1,.,.,CSAIIGDQETQYF,TGCAGTGCTATTATAGGGGACCAAGAGACCCAGTACTTC
TRBJ1-5,TRBV19,.,.,CASSPDPNQPRHF,TGTGCCAGTAGTCCCGATCCGAATCAGCCCCGGCATTTT
TRBJ1-6,TRBV30,few,TRBD1,CAWRDRGNSPLHF,TGTGCCTGGAGGGACAGGGGAAATTCACCCCTCCACTTT
TRBJ1-1,TRBV5-1,.,TRBD1,CASSWGTGGFAEAFF,TGCGCCAGCAGCTGGGGGACAGGAGGATTCGCTGAAGCTTTCTTT
TRBJ2-2,TRBV11-2,few,.,CASSKITGTTGELFF,TGTGCCAGCAGCAAAATTACAGGGACCACCGGGGAGCTGTTTTTT
TRBJ2-3,TRBV29-1,.,TRBD2,CSVERLAGPQPSSTDTQYF,TGCAGCGTTGAAAGACTAGCGGGACCCCAACCTAGTAGCACAGATACGCAGTATTTT
TRBJ2-5,TRBV28,many,.,CASSLFGGVGETQYF,TGTGCCAGCAGTTTATTCGGGGGTGTCGGGGAGACCCAGTACTTC
TRBJ2-5,TRBV28,many,.,CASSLRPSWETQYF,TGTGCCAGCAGTTTGCGCCCATCTTGGGAGACCCAGTACTTC